This T cell receptor beta chain appears in the sequencing data of a study of human T cells and chemical hapten exposure. TCRdb passed the RACE reads through MiXCR, listing each CDR3 protein once. In the table there are roughly 45,000 distinct CDR3 sequences, approximately 9.1% of which are singletons. Specified time point: patch test 1, 2 weeks after DPC sensitization. Treatment given: therapeutic diphenylcyclopropenone sensitization with weekly scalp DPC. CDR1 MDHEN and CDR2 SYDVKM come from the germline V gene. Trimming stripped 3 bases from V and 5 bases from J, with 23 bases between. The CDR3 spans 18 residues.

The source of this sequence is a woman in her fifties or sixties with alopecia areata. Some clones in this sample may be carry-over from other donors' samples. Here the sequenced sample was whole blood, taken in connection with sensitization to the hapten diphenylcyclopropenone (DPC). The rearrangement joins TRBV28 to TRBJ2-1; D gene ambiguous. This chain's CDR3 is CASSFVSLWKEIDNEQFF. The CDR3 nucleotides read TGTGCCAGCAGTTTTGTCTCCCTCTGGAAGGAGATCGACAATGAGCAGTTCTTC.